One sample yielded the 12 T cell receptor beta chains listed below, sequenced in a study of blood T cell repertoires in COVID-19. TCRdb's table, derived via immunoSEQ multiplex PCR, lists solely in-frame clones and lacks some. This sample carries almost 250,000 clones, approximately 85% of them seen once, and the ten largest clones take approximately 9%. Material: PBMCs or T cells enriched from blood (not recorded which). These receptors all come from a woman between 50 and 59 years old with acute COVID-19.

The rearrangement joins TRBV4-1 to TRBJ1-1, with 8 bases identical to TRBD1. The CDR3 consists of 15 residues. Germline V gene data show CDR1 as MGHRA and CDR2 as YSYEKL. V was clipped by 2 bases and J by 1 base; unmatched bases: 3. The CDR3 DNA reads TGCGCCAGCAGCCAAAACGACAGGGGGAACACTGAAGCTTTCTTT. It translates to CASSQNDRGNTEAFF.

This chain uses TRBV21-1 with TRBJ2-1; the table calls TRBD1, which could not be checked here. TRBV21-1 is termed a pseudogene. CDR3 length: 17 amino acids. The CDR3 DNA follows: TGTGCCAGCAGCAAAGAATTTCGGGACAGGGACTACAATGAGCAGTTCTTC. It translates to CASSKEFRDRDYNEQFF.

Here the CDR3 DNA reads TGCGCCAGCAGCCAAGATGACAGCGATTACGAGCAGTACTTC. It encodes CASSQDDSDYEQYF. This chain uses TRBV4-3 with TRBJ2-7; D is possibly TRBD1 (5 bases). With 0 bases removed from V and 4 bases from J, the gap between germline ends came to 10 bases. The CDR3 has 14 residues. Germline V gene sequence: CDR1 LGHNA, CDR2 YSLEER.

The V and J genes are TRBV5-1 and TRBJ1-3, with a tentative D call TRBD1 (6 bases). With 3 bases removed from V and 0 bases from J, the gap between germline ends came to 7 bases. Germline-derived CDR1 and CDR2 are SGHRS and YFSETQ. This CDR3 is 14 amino acids long. The DNA of the CDR3 is TGCGCCAGCAGCTCACAGGGCTCTGGAAACACCATATATTTT. The encoded protein is CASSSQGSGNTIYF. The complete variable domain, with remaining parts taken from reference TRBV5-1 and TRBJ1-3, reads KAGVTQTPRYLIKTRGQQVTLSCSPISGHRSVSWYQQTPGQGLQFLFEYFSETQRNKGNFPGRFSGRQFSNSRSEMNVSTLELGDSALYLCASSSQGSGNTIYFGEGSWLTVV.

This clone has just one count. The genes are TRBV7-8 and TRBJ2-7; 11 bases agree with TRBD2. With 5 bases clipped from V and 5 bases from J, the junction kept 11 bases outside the gene matches. This CDR3 has 16 amino acids. From germline, CDR1 is SGHVS and CDR2 FQNEAQ. The CDR3 DNA follows: TGTGCCAGCAGCCCCCGCGCTAGCGGGGGGATAAACGAGCAGTACTTC. Protein product: CASSPRASGGINEQYF.

The chain combines TRBV9 with TRBJ2-5; D is perhaps TRBD2 (6 bases). The V end was cut by 4 bases, the J end by 5 bases, with 15 bases between. The CDR3 runs 14 residues. Germline V CDR1 and CDR2: SGDLS, YYNGEE. CDR3 sequence: CASSPQTGGETQYF. CDR3 coding DNA: TGTGCCAGCAGCCCCCAGACCGGAGGGGAGACCCAGTACTTC.

The chain is built from TRBV5-5 and TRBJ1-4; TRBD1 matches 9 bases. This CDR3 is built from 14 residues. Germline V CDR1 and CDR2: SGHKS, YYEKEE (reference sequence). J lost 8 bases, V lost 4 bases, and 6 bases had no gene match. CDR3 sequence: CASSVTGGVEKLFF. The CDR3 DNA sequence: TGTGCCAGCAGCGTGACAGGGGGGGTCGAAAAACTGTTTTTT.

The chain employs TRBV10-3 and TRBJ1-1; 8 bases fit TRBD1. The CDR3 has 14 residues. V lost 6 bases, J lost 1 base, and 4 bases stayed unmatched. CDR1 ENHRY and CDR2 SYGVKD come from the germline V gene. CDR3: CAIRDRDGNTEAFF. CDR3 coding DNA: TGTGCCATCAGGGACAGGGATGGGAACACTGAAGCTTTCTTT.

This rearrangement joins TRBV9 to TRBJ2-2; unclear D gene. This CDR3 is 16 amino acids long. Germline CDR1 SGDLS, CDR2 YYNGEE. With 0 bases removed from V and 1 base from J, the gap between germline ends came to 10 bases. The CDR3 spells CASSVEIQRNTGELFF. The CDR3 DNA is TGTGCCAGCAGCGTAGAGATACAGAGGAACACCGGGGAGCTGTTTTTT.

The chain recombines TRBV4-2 with TRBJ1-2; the D is unclear. Germline CDR1 is LGHNA and CDR2 is YNFKEQ. This CDR3 region has 15 residues. Between the trimmed V and J ends, which lost 0 bases and 8 bases, there was a span of 16 bases. The CDR3 nucleotides are TGTGCCAGCAGCCAAGATAAGGCGGCACGGGGAGGCTACACCTTC. This sequence encodes CASSQDKAARGGYTF.

This clone was detected once. The gene calls are TRBV7-2 and TRBJ1-2, with TRBD1 as a possible D gene (6 bases). Germline-derived CDR1 and CDR2 are SGHTA and FQGNSA. The CDR3 length is 14 residues. Trimming removed 0 bases from V and 5 bases from J, with 10 bases in between. The CDR3 region has the DNA TGTGCCAGCAGCTTAGCGGACAGCGGATATGGCTACACCTTC. This translates into CASSLADSGYGYTF. Full variable domain (remainder filled in from reference TRBV7-2 and TRBJ1-2): GAGVSQSPSNKVTEKGKDVELRCDPISGHTALYWYRQSLGQGLEFLIYFQGNSAPDKSGLPSDRFSAERTGGSVSTLTIQRTQQEDSAVYLCASSLADSGYGYTFGSGTRLTVV.

The CDR3 DNA reads as TGTGCCAGCAGCCCGGGACTAGCGGGTAGAGGTGAGCAGTTCTTC. Translated, it gives CASSPGLAGRGEQFF. V usage is TRBV7-2 and J usage is TRBJ2-1; TRBD2 aligns across 12 bases. The CDR3 is 15 amino acids. Germline CDR1 and CDR2: SGHTA and FQGNSA. With 5 bases clipped from V and 9 bases from J, the junction kept 8 bases outside the gene matches.